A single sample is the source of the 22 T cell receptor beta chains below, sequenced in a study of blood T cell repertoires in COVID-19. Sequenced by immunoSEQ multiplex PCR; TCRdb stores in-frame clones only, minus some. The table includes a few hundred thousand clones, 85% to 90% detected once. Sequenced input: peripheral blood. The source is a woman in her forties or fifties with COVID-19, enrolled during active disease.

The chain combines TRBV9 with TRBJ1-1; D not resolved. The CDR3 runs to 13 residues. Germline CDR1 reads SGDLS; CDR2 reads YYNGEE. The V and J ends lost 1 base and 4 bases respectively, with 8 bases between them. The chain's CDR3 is CASSVSIGTEAFF. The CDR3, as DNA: TGTGCCAGCAGCGTATCGATCGGCACTGAAGCTTTCTTT.

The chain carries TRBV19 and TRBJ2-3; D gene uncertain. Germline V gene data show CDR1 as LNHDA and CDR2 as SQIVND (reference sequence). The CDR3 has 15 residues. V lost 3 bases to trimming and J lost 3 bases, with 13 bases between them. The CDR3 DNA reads TGTGCCAGTAGTATTGGTGGAGTGATAACAGATACGCAGTATTTT. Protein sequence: CASSIGGVITDTQYF.

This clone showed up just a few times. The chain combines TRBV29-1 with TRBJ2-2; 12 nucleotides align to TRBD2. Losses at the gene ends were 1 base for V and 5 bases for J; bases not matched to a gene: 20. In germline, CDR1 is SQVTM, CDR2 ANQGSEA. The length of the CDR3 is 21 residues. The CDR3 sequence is CSVEASYLASGRAGDTGELFF. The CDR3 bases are TGCAGCGTTGAAGCATCATACTTGGCTAGCGGGAGGGCTGGGGATACCGGGGAGCTGTTTTTT.

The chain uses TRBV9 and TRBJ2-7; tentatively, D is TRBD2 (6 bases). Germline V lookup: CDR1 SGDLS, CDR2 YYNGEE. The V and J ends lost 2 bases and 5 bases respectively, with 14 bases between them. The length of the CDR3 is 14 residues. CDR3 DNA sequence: TGTGCCAGCAGCGTGGGGGGTATGTTCCACGAGCAGTACTTC. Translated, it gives CASSVGGMFHEQYF.

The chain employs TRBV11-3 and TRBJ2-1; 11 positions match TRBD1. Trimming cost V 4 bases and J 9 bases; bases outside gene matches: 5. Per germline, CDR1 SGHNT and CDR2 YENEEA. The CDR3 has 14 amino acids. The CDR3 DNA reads TGTGCCAGCAGCTCTGGACAGGGGGCTCGTGAGCAGTTCTTC. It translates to CASSSGQGAREQFF.

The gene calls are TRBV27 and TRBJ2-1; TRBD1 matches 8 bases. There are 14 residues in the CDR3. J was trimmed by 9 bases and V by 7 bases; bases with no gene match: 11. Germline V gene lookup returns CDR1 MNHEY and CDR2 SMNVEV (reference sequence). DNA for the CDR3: TGTGCCAGCAAAGGAGACAGGGGTTTGAGTGAGCAGTTCTTC. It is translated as CASKGDRGLSEQFF.

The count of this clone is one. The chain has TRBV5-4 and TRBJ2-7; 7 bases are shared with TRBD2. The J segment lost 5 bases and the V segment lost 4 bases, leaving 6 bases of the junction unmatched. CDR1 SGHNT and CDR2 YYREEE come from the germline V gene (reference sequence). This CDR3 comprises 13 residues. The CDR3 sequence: CASSRDYGNEQYF. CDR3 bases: TGTGCCAGCAGCCGGGACTACGGGAACGAGCAGTACTTC.

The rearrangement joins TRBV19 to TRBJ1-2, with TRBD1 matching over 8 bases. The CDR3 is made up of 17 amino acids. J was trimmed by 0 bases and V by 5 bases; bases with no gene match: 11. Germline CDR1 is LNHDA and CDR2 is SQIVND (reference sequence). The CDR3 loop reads CASSVGTGKPTNYGYTF. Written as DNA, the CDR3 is TGTGCCAGTAGTGTTGGGACAGGAAAACCTACTAACTATGGCTACACCTTC.

Here the CDR3 DNA reads TGTGCCAATTCTAGGGAGAATTACGAGCAGTACTTC. Protein: CANSRENYEQYF. The chain employs TRBV27 and TRBJ2-7; TRBD2 might be the D (5 bases). The V gene lost 10 bases and the J gene lost 4 bases, with 14 bases spanning the gap. CDR1 MNHEY and CDR2 SMNVEV come from the germline V gene (reference sequence). This CDR3 has 12 amino acids.

The CDR3 protein is CATQGGRGTGYNEQFF. The CDR3 DNA reads TGTGCCACCCAGGGGGGTAGAGGTACGGGATACAATGAGCAGTTCTTC. The V and J genes are TRBV7-9 and TRBJ2-1; tentative D call: TRBD1 (7 bases). Germline CDR1 reads SEHNR; CDR2 reads FQNEAQ (reference sequence). Trimming cost V 10 bases and J 4 bases, with 23 bases left between them. The CDR3 extends over 16 amino acids.

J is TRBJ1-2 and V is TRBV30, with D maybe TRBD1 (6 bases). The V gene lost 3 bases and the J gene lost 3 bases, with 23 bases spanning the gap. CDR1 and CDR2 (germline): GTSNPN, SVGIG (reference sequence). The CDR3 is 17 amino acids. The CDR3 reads CAWSASVTGTIYYGYTF. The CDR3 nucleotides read TGTGCCTGGAGCGCCTCCGTCACAGGGACTATCTACTATGGCTACACCTTC.

CDR3 coding DNA: TGTGCCAGCAGCGTAGAAGGGACAGGGGGCGATGGGTCCGAGCAGTACTTC. Its translation: CASSVEGTGGDGSEQYF. The chain links TRBV9 to TRBJ2-7; 12 bases line up with TRBD1. Per germline, CDR1 SGDLS and CDR2 YYNGEE. Germline trimming cut 0 bases from V and 6 bases from J; bases unmatched to any gene: 10. This CDR3 contains 17 residues.

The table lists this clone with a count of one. This CDR3 reads CASSQDGQGFWTGELFF. The CDR3 DNA sequence: TGTGCCAGCAGCCAAGACGGCCAGGGCTTTTGGACCGGGGAGCTGTTTTTT. This chain uses TRBV14 with TRBJ2-2; a weak D match, TRBD1 (5 bases). CDR1 is SGHDN, CDR2 FVKESK, per germline. The CDR3 consists of 17 residues. The V end was cut by 0 bases, the J end by 5 bases, with 16 bases between.

CDR3 sequence (DNA): TGTGCCAGCAGACCCCGGACTAGCGGGAGGGCCGTTGAGCAGTTCTTC. Translation: CASRPRTSGRAVEQFF. V usage is TRBV3-1 (or the pseudogene TRBV3-2) and J usage is TRBJ2-1, with 15 bases that match TRBD2. V lost 6 bases, J lost 9 bases, and 9 bases stayed unmatched. The CDR3 extends over 16 amino acids. The V gene's germline CDR1 is LGHDT and CDR2 YNNKEL (reference sequence).

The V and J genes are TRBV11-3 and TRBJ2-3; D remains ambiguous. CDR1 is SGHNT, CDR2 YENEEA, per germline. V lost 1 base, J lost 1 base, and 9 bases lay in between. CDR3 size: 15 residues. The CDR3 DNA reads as TGTGCCAGCAGCTTAGCCTATTCGGGCACAGATACGCAGTATTTT. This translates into CASSLAYSGTDTQYF.

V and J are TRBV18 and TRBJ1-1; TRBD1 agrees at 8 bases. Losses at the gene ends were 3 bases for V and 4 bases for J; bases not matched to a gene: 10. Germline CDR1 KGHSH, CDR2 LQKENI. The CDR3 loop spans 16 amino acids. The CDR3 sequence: CASSPSLGQGGTEAFF. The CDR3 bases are TGTGCCAGCTCACCCTCACTCGGACAGGGAGGCACTGAAGCTTTCTTT.

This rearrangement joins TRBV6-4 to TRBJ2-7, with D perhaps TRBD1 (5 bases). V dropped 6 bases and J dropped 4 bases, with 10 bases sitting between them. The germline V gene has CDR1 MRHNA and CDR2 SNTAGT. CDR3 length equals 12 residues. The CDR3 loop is CASSLTGYEQYF. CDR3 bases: TGTGCCAGCAGCCTAACAGGTTACGAGCAGTACTTC.

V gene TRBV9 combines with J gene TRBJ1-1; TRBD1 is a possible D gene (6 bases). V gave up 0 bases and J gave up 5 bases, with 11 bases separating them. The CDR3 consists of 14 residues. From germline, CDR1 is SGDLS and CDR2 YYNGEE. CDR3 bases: TGTGCCAGCAGCGTAGAAGAGGGGGGGACTGAAGCTTTCTTT. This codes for CASSVEEGGTEAFF. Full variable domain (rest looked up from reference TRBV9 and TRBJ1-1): DSGVTQTPKHLITATGQRVTLRCSPRSGDLSVYWYQQSLDQGLQFLIQYYNGEERAKGNILERFSAQQFPDLHSELNLSSLELGDSALYFCASSVEEGGTEAFFGQGTRLTVV.

The CDR3 loop reads CASSQTRLAAYYEQYF. Written as DNA, the CDR3 is TGCGCCAGCAGCCAAACGCGACTAGCGGCTTACTACGAGCAGTACTTC. The V and J genes are TRBV4-1 and TRBJ2-7; 9 positions agree with TRBD2. This CDR3 spans 16 amino acids. The ends lost 2 bases at V and 3 bases at J; junction bases unmatched: 8. Looked up from germline, CDR1 is MGHRA and CDR2 is YSYEKL.

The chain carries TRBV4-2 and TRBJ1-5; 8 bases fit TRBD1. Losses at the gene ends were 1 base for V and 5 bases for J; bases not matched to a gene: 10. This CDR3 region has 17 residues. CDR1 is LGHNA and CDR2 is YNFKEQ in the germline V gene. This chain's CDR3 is CASSQVPGQDQDQPQHF. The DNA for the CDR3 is TGTGCCAGCAGCCAAGTCCCGGGACAGGATCAGGATCAGCCCCAGCATTTT.

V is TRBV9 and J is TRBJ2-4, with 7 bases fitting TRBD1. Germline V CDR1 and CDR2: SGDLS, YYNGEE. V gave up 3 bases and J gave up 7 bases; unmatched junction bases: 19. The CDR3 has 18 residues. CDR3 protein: CASSAARGTVQTGNIQYF. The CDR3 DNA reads TGTGCCAGCAGCGCGGCCCGAGGGACAGTACAAACTGGGAACATTCAGTACTTC.

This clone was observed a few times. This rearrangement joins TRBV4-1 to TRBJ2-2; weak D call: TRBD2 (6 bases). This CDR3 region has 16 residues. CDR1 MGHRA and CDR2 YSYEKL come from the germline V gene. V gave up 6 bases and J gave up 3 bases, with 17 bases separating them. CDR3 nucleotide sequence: TGCGCCAGCAGTCTACACGGGACTGCCTACACCGGGGAGCTGTTTTTT. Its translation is CASSLHGTAYTGELFF.